This is a list of T cell receptor beta chains from one sample in a study of blood T cell repertoires in COVID-19. Data came from immunoSEQ multiplex PCR; TCRdb stores just in-frame clones and leaves some out. The sample holds more than 150,000 clones, 85% to 90% seen once. The sequencing input was peripheral blood. The receptors shown here come from a man aged 65 to 85 with active or convalescent COVID-19. CDR3s include the opening cysteine and the closing phenylalanine or tryptophan. Each record gives: CDR3 DNA, CDR3 protein, V gene, D gene, clone size, J gene. A D gene is named only where the DNA matches it firmly. Some rows mark clone size as missing; the rest say once, few, many or name a class of expanded clone.

CDR3 DNA: TGCGCCAGCAGCCAAGCGGTGACTAGCCGGTATTCTGGGGAGCTGTTTTTT; CDR3 protein: CASSQAVTSRYSGELFF; V gene: TRBV4-1; D gene: TRBD2; clone size: once; J gene: TRBJ2-2
CDR3 DNA: TGTGCCAGCAGTTACGACACCCCGGTCGGCTACGAGCAGTACTTC; CDR3 protein: CASSYDTPVGYEQYF; V gene: TRBV6-5; D gene: NA; clone size: NA; J gene: TRBJ2-7
CDR3 DNA: TGTGCCACCAGGGGCAGGGGACCTGAAGCTTTCTTT; CDR3 protein: CATRGRGPEAFF; V gene: TRBV13; D gene: NA; clone size: NA; J gene: TRBJ1-1
CDR3 DNA: TGTGCCAGCAACTACAGGGGGAATGCCGGGGAGCTGTTTTTT; CDR3 protein: CASNYRGNAGELFF; V gene: TRBV11-2; D gene: TRBD1; clone size: NA; J gene: TRBJ2-2
CDR3 DNA: TGTGCCAGCAGCCTAGACACAGGGGAGTGGAATGAGCAGTTCTTC; CDR3 protein: CASSLDTGEWNEQFF; V gene: TRBV7-2; D gene: TRBD1; clone size: NA; J gene: TRBJ2-1
CDR3 DNA: TGTGCCAGCATTCCACGATACAACGGGGATGGCTACACCTTC; CDR3 protein: CASIPRYNGDGYTF; V gene: TRBV6-5; D gene: NA; clone size: NA; J gene: TRBJ1-2
CDR3 DNA: TGTGCCAGCAGTCCGCGGGACCGGCGGAATTCACCCCTCCACTTT; CDR3 protein: CASSPRDRRNSPLHF; V gene: TRBV27; D gene: NA; clone size: once; J gene: TRBJ1-6
CDR3 DNA: TGCGCCAGCAGCCTGGACAGAACTAATAGCAATCAGCCCCAGCATTTT; CDR3 protein: CASSLDRTNSNQPQHF; V gene: TRBV4-1; D gene: NA; clone size: NA; J gene: TRBJ1-5
CDR3 DNA: TGTGCCAGCAGCCGGACAGGGGGCAACTATGGCTACACCTTC; CDR3 protein: CASSRTGGNYGYTF; V gene: TRBV6-2/TRBV6-3; D gene: TRBD1; clone size: NA; J gene: TRBJ1-2
CDR3 DNA: TGCGCCAGCAGTCAAAGGACAGGAGCAAACTATGGCTACACCTTC; CDR3 protein: CASSQRTGANYGYTF; V gene: TRBV23-1; D gene: TRBD1; clone size: NA; J gene: TRBJ1-2
CDR3 DNA: TGTGCCAGCAGGCCGGGACAGGGGAATCAGCCCCAGCATTTT; CDR3 protein: CASRPGQGNQPQHF; V gene: TRBV6-5; D gene: TRBD1; clone size: NA; J gene: TRBJ1-5
CDR3 DNA: TGTGCCAGCTCACCTAGACTGACCTACGAGCAGTACTTC; CDR3 protein: CASSPRLTYEQYF; V gene: TRBV18; D gene: NA; clone size: few; J gene: TRBJ2-7
CDR3 DNA: TGTGCCAGTAGTTCTCAGCGGGAGCCCAACTACAATGAGCAGTTCTTC; CDR3 protein: CASSSQREPNYNEQFF; V gene: TRBV19; D gene: TRBD2; clone size: NA; J gene: TRBJ2-1
CDR3 DNA: TGTGCCAGCAGCCTCGGGACTAGCGGCTACAATGAGCAGTTCTTC; CDR3 protein: CASSLGTSGYNEQFF; V gene: TRBV5-4; D gene: TRBD2; clone size: NA; J gene: TRBJ2-1
CDR3 DNA: TGTGCCAGCCGGTATGAGGAGTATTATCAGCCCCAGCATTTT; CDR3 protein: CASRYEEYYQPQHF; V gene: TRBV6-5; D gene: NA; clone size: NA; J gene: TRBJ1-5